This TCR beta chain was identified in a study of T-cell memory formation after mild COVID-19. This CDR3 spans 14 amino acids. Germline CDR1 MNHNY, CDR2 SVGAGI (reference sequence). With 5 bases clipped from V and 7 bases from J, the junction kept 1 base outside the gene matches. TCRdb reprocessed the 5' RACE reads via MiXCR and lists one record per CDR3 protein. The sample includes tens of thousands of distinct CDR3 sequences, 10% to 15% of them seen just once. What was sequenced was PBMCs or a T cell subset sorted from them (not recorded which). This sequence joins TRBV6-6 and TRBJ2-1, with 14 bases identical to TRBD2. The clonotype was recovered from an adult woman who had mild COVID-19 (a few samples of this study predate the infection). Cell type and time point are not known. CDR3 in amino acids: CASSRLAGGNEQFF. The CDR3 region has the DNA TGTGCCAGCAGTAGACTAGCGGGAGGGAATGAGCAGTTCTTC.